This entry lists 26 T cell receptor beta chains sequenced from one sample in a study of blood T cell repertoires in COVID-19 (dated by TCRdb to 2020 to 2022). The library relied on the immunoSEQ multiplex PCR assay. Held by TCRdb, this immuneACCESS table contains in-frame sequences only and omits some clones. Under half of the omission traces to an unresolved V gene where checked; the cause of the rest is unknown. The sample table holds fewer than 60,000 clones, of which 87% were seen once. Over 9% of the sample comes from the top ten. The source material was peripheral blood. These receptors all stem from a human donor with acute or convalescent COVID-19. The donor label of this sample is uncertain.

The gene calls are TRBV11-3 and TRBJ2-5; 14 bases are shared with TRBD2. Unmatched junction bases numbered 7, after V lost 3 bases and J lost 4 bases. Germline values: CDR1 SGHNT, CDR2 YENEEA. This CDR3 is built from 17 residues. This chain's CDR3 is CASSLGQGLAGVETQYF. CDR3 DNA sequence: TGTGCCAGCAGCTTGGGACAGGGACTAGCGGGAGTAGAGACCCAGTACTTC.

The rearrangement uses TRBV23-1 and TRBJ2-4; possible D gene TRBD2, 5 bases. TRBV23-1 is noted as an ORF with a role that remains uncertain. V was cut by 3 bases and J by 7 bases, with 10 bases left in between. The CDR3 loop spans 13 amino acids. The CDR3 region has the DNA TGCGCCAGCAGTCATAGAGAGGGTAACATTCAGTACTTC. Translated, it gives CASSHREGNIQYF.

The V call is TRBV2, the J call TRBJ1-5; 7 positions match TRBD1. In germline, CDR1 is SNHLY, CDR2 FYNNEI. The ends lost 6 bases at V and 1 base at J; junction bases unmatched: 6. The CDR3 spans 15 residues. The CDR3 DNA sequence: TGTGCCAGCAGGGAGGGGGCGATGAGCAATCAGCCCCAGCATTTT. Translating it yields CASREGAMSNQPQHF.

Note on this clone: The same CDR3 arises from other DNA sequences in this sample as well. DNA for the CDR3: TGCGCCAGCAGTCTTACAGGGGGCTCTGGAAACACCATATATTTT. As protein: CASSLTGGSGNTIYF. The gene calls are TRBV5-1 and TRBJ1-3; TRBD1 matches 8 bases. CDR1 is SGHRS and CDR2 is YFSETQ in the germline V gene. Losses at the gene ends were 5 bases for V and 0 bases for J; bases not matched to a gene: 4. The CDR3 has 15 amino acids.

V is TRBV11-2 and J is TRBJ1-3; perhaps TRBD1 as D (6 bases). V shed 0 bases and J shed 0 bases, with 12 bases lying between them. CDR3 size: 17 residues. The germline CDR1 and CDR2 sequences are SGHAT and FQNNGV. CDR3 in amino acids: CASSLDLRGFSGNTIYF. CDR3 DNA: TGTGCCAGCAGCTTAGATCTAAGGGGGTTCTCTGGAAACACCATATATTTT.

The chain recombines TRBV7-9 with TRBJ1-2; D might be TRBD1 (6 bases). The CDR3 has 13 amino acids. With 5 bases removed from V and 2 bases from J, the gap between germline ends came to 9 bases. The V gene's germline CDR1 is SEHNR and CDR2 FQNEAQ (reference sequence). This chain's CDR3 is CASSVQGNYGYTF. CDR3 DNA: TGTGCCAGCAGCGTTCAGGGGAACTATGGCTACACCTTC.

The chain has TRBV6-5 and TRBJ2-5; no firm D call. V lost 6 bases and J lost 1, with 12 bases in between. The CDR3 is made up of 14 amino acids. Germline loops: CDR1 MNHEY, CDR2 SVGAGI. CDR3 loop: CASSPWAGQETQYF. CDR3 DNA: TGTGCCAGCAGCCCCTGGGCCGGCCAAGAGACCCAGTACTTC.

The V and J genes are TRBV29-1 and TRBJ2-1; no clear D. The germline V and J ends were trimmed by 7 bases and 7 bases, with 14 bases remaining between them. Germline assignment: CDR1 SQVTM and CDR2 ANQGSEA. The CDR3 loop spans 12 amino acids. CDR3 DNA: TGCAGCGCCACTACCCCGTGGAATGAGCAGTTCTTC. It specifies CSATTPWNEQFF.

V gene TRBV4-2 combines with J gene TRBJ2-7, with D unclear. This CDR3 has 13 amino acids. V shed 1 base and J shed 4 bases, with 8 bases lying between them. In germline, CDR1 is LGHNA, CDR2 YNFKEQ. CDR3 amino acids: CASSQGLEYEQYF. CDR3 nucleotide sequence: TGTGCCAGCAGCCAAGGCCTCGAGTACGAGCAGTACTTC.

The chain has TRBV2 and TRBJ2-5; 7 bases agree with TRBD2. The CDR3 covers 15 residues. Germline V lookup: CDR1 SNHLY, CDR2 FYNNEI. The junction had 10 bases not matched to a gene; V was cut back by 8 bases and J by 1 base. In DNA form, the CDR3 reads TGTGCCAGCGGCCGAGGAGCGGGGTCCCAAGAGACCCAGTACTTC. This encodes CASGRGAGSQETQYF.

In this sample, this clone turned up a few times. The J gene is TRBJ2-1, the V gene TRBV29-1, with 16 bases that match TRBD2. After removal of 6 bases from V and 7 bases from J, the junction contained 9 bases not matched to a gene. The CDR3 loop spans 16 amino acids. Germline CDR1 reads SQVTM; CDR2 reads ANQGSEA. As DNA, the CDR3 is TGCAGCGTCCCCGGGACTAGCGGGAGGGCCTGGAATGAGCAGTTCTTC. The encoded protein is CSVPGTSGRAWNEQFF.

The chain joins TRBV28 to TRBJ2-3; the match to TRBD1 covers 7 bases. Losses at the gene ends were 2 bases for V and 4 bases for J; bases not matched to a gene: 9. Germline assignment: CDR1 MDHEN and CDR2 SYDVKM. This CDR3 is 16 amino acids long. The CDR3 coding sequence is TGTGCCAGCAGTTTAGGAGACAGGGCGGACGCAGATACGCAGTATTTT. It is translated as CASSLGDRADADTQYF.

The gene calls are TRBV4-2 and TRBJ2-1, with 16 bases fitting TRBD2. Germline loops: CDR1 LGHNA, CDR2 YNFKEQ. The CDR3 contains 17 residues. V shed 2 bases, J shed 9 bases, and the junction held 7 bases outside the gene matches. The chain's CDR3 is CASSQTGTSGGATEQFF. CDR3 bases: TGTGCCAGCAGCCAAACCGGGACTAGCGGGGGGGCCACTGAGCAGTTCTTC.

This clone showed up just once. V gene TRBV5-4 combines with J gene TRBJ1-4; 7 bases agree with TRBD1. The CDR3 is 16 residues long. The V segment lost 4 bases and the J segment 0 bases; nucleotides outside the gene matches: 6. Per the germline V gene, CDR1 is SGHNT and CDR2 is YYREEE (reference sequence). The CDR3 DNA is TGTGCCAGCAGCCCTGGGACAGCCACAACTAATGAAAAACTGTTTTTT. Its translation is CASSPGTATTNEKLFF.

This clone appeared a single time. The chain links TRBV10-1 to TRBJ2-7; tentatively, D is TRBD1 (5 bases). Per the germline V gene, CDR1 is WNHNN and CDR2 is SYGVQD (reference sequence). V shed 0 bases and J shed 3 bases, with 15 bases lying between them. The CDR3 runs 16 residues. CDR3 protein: CASSESVGAGVYEQYF. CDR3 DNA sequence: TGCGCCAGCAGTGAGTCGGTAGGGGCCGGAGTCTACGAGCAGTACTTC.

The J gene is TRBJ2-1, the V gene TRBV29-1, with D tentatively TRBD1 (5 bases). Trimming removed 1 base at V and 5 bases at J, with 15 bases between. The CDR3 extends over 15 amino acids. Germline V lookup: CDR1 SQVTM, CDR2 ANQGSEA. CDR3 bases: TGCAGCGTTGAAGGCAGGATTCGGACAAACAATGAGCAGTTCTTC. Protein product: CSVEGRIRTNNEQFF.

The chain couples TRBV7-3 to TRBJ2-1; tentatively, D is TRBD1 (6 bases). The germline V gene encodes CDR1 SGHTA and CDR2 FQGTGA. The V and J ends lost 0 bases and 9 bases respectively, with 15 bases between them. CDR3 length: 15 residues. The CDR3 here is CASSLTAGAPGEQFF. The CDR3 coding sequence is TGTGCCAGCAGCTTAACGGCAGGGGCCCCGGGTGAGCAGTTCTTC.

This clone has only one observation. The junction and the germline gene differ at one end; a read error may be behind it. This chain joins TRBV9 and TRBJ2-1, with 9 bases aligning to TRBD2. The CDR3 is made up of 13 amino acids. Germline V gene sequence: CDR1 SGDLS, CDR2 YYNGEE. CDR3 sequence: CASSLLSGRSVIF. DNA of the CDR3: TGTGCCAGCAGCCTTCTTAGCGGGAGATCGGTAATCTTC.

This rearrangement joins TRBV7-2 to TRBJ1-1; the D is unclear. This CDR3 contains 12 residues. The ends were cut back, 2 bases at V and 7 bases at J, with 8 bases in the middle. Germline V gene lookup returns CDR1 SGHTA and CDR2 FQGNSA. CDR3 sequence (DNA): TGTGCCAGCAGCTTAAGAGAGGGTGAAGCTTTCTTT. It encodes CASSLREGEAFF.

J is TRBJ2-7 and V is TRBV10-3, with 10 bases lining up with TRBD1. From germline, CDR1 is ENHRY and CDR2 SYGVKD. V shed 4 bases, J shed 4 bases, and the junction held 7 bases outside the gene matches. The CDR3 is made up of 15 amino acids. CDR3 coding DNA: TGTGCCATCAGTGGTGGGGACAGGGGATGGTACGAGCAGTACTTC. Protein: CAISGGDRGWYEQYF.

CDR3: CASKSESGGNYGYTF. CDR3 in DNA: TGTGCCAGCAAGTCGGAATCGGGGGGCAACTATGGCTACACCTTC. The genes are TRBV6-5 and TRBJ1-2; weak D call: TRBD1 (6 bases). With 7 bases removed from V and 2 bases from J, the gap between germline ends came to 17 bases. The CDR3 totals 15 residues. The germline V gene has CDR1 MNHEY and CDR2 SVGAGI.

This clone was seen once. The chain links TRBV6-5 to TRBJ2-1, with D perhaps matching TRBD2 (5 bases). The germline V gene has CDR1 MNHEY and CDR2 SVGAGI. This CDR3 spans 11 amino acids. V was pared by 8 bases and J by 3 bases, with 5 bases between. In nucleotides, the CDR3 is TGTGCCAGCGGGAGCTACAATGAGCAGTTCTTC. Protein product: CASGSYNEQFF.

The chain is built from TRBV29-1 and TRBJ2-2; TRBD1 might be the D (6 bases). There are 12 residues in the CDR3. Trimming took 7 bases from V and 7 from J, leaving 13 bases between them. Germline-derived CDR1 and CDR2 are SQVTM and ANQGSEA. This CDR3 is CSATGMGGELFF. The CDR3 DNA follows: TGCAGCGCAACAGGGATGGGCGGGGAGCTGTTTTTT.

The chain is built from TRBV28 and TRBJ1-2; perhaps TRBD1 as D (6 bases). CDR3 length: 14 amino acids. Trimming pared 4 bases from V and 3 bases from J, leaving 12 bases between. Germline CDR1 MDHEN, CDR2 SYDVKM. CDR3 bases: TGTGCCAGCAGTTACAGGGAAAAGGACTATGGCTACACCTTC. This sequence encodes CASSYREKDYGYTF.

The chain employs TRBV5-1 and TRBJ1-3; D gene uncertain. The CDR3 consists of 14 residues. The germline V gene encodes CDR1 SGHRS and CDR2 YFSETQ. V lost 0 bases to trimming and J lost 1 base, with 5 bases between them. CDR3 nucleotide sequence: TGCGCCAGCAGCTTGGGAGGGTCTGGAAACACCATATATTTT. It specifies CASSLGGSGNTIYF.

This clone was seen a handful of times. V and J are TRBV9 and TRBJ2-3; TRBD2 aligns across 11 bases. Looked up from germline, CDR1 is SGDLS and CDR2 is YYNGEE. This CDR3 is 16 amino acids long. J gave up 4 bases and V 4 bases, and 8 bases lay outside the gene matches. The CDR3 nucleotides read TGTGCCAGCAGCCCCCCGGGACTAGCGGTGCCAGATACGCAGTATTTT. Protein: CASSPPGLAVPDTQYF.